The clone carrying this T cell receptor beta chain was seen just once. The entry originates in a study of Ad26.COV2.S vaccination and SARS-CoV-2 variants. Study details: Intramuscularly, Ad26.COV2.S was given either once or twice, 56 days apart.

Treatment reported: around 19 received Ad26.COV2.S at low or high dose, single or two shots; five or six received placebo; per-sample allocation not given. The samples date from day 63 after the first vaccine or placebo injection. Germline V gene data show CDR1 as GTSNPN and CDR2 as SVGIG (reference sequence). V lost 4 bases and J lost 5, with 11 bases in between. CDR3 length: 12 residues. TCRdb's table, derived via immunoSEQ multiplex PCR, lists solely in-frame clones and lacks some. The sample has roughly 330,000 clones, under 90% seen once. The chain combines TRBV30 with TRBJ1-2; no clear D. Source: peripheral blood, taken in a trial of Ad26.COV2.S vaccine versus placebo. The TCR comes from a person aged 18 to 65 who received the Ad26.COV2.S COVID-19 vaccine or a placebo. CDR3 protein: CAWTRGGYGYTF. The CDR3 DNA reads TGTGCCTGGACTCGGGGAGGATATGGCTACACCTTC. The entire variable domain, with the rest obtained from reference TRBV30 and TRBJ1-2, is as follows: SQTIHQWPATLVQPVGSPLSLECTVEGTSNPNLYWYRQAAGRGLQLLFYSVGIGQISSEVPQNLSASRPQDRQFILSSKKLLLSDSGFYLCAWTRGGYGYTFGSGTRLTVV.